This TCR beta chain comes out of a study of T cell changes during pregnancy in multiple sclerosis. V shed 5 bases and J 8 bases; nucleotides not matched to a gene: 14. This CDR3 region has 16 residues. Germline assignment: CDR1 SGHTA and CDR2 FQGTGA. Clones were sequenced by immunoSEQ multiplex PCR, and TCRdb holds only the in-frame ones, with some missing. The sample consists of tens of thousands of clones, less than 90% of them appearing once. This sequence joins TRBV7-3 and TRBJ2-3, with 9 bases lining up with TRBD2. The sequencing used CD4+ T cells from peripheral blood mononuclear cells, collected in the third trimester of pregnancy. The sequence was obtained from a female donor with multiple sclerosis, enrolled in a pregnancy study. The CDR3 loop is CASSPLAGTESSTQYF. CDR3 coding DNA: TGTGCCAGCAGCCCGCTAGCGGGGACGGAGAGTAGTACGCAGTATTTT.